The 6 T cell receptor beta chains below come from one sample, sequenced in a study of blood T cell repertoires in COVID-19. Some clones are missing from TCRdb's copy, which holds only in-frame ones; the method was immunoSEQ multiplex PCR. The table lists 350,000 to 400,000 clones, around 89% of them singletons. Material for sequencing was PBMCs or T cells enriched from blood (not recorded which). The receptors come from a woman aged 18-29 years who had recovered from COVID-19.

With respect to this clone: The sample carries other DNA sequences with the same CDR3. The chain combines TRBV5-1 with TRBJ2-7, with 8 bases that match TRBD1. The CDR3 runs 14 residues. Germline V lookup: CDR1 SGHRS, CDR2 YFSETQ. J was trimmed by 2 bases and V by 2 bases; bases with no gene match: 3. CDR3: CASSLGTGAYEQYF. The CDR3 coding sequence is TGCGCCAGCAGCTTAGGGACAGGAGCCTACGAGCAGTACTTC. The full variable domain, in which reference TRBV5-1 and TRBJ2-7 provide the parts outside the CDR3, is KAGVTQTPRYLIKTRGQQVTLSCSPISGHRSVSWYQQTPGQGLQFLFEYFSETQRNKGNFPGRFSGRQFSNSRSEMNVSTLELGDSALYLCASSLGTGAYEQYFGPGTRLTVT.

The chain is built from TRBV6-5 and TRBJ2-7; 9 bases align to TRBD2. The germline V gene encodes CDR1 MNHEY and CDR2 SVGAGI. There are 15 residues in the CDR3. V lost 2 bases and J lost 2; bases outside the gene matches: 4. Here the CDR3 reads CASSYTGTSPYEQYF. In nucleotides, the CDR3 is TGTGCCAGCAGTTACACCGGGACTAGCCCCTACGAGCAGTACTTC.

The chain uses TRBV4-2 and TRBJ1-2; maybe TRBD1 (5 bases). The CDR3 runs to 16 residues. The germline V and J ends were trimmed by 0 bases and 8 bases, with 19 bases remaining between them. The germline CDR1 and CDR2 sequences are LGHNA and YNFKEQ. The DNA of the CDR3 is TGTGCCAGCAGCCAAGATGAAATAACGGCCCGGGGGGGCTACACCTTC. As protein: CASSQDEITARGGYTF.

The rearrangement links TRBV12-3 or TRBV12-4 to TRBJ1-5, with D unresolved. V was clipped by 5 bases and J by 7 bases, with 12 bases between them. This CDR3 contains 13 residues. Here the CDR3 DNA reads TGTGCCAGCAGTCAGGCAACGTGGCAGCCCCAGCATTTT. Its translation is CASSQATWQPQHF.

This clone has just one count. This chain joins TRBV5-6 and TRBJ1-2; D is possibly TRBD1 (5 bases). Germline V gene data show CDR1 as SGHDT and CDR2 as YYEEEE. V gave up 4 bases and J gave up 3 bases, with 10 bases separating them. This CDR3 spans 13 amino acids. The CDR3 sequence: CASSPDRDYGYTF. The CDR3 nucleotides are TGTGCCAGCAGCCCCGACAGAGACTATGGCTACACCTTC.

The V and J genes are TRBV11-1 and TRBJ2-4; TRBD1 aligns across 8 bases. Germline CDR1 and CDR2: SGHAT and FQDESV (reference sequence). The CDR3 sequence is 15 residues long. V gave up 1 base and J gave up 9 bases; unmatched junction bases: 8. CDR3 nucleotides: TGTGCCAGCAGCTTAGAGGACAGGGATGGTGGCATTCAGTACTTC. Amino acids: CASSLEDRDGGIQYF.